The present entry profiles one T cell receptor (beta chain) with its context. This record belongs to a study of blood T cell repertoires in COVID-19. Assay used: immunoSEQ multiplex PCR; TCRdb lists only in-frame clones, some missing. This repertoire shows roughly 80,000 clones, about 86% found once; its top ten account for roughly a sixth. This CDR3 comprises 18 residues. V lost 3 bases to trimming and J lost 2 bases; unmatched junction nucleotides: 14. Germline V CDR1 and CDR2: KGHSH, LQKENI. The material sequenced was peripheral blood. The source is a man of 80 years or more in a cohort sampled during active COVID-19. This chain uses TRBV18 with TRBJ2-5, with 8 bases lining up with TRBD2. CDR3 residues: CASSPIGAGASQQETQYF. CDR3 DNA sequence: TGTGCCAGCTCACCCATCGGAGCGGGGGCGTCCCAACAAGAGACCCAGTACTTC.